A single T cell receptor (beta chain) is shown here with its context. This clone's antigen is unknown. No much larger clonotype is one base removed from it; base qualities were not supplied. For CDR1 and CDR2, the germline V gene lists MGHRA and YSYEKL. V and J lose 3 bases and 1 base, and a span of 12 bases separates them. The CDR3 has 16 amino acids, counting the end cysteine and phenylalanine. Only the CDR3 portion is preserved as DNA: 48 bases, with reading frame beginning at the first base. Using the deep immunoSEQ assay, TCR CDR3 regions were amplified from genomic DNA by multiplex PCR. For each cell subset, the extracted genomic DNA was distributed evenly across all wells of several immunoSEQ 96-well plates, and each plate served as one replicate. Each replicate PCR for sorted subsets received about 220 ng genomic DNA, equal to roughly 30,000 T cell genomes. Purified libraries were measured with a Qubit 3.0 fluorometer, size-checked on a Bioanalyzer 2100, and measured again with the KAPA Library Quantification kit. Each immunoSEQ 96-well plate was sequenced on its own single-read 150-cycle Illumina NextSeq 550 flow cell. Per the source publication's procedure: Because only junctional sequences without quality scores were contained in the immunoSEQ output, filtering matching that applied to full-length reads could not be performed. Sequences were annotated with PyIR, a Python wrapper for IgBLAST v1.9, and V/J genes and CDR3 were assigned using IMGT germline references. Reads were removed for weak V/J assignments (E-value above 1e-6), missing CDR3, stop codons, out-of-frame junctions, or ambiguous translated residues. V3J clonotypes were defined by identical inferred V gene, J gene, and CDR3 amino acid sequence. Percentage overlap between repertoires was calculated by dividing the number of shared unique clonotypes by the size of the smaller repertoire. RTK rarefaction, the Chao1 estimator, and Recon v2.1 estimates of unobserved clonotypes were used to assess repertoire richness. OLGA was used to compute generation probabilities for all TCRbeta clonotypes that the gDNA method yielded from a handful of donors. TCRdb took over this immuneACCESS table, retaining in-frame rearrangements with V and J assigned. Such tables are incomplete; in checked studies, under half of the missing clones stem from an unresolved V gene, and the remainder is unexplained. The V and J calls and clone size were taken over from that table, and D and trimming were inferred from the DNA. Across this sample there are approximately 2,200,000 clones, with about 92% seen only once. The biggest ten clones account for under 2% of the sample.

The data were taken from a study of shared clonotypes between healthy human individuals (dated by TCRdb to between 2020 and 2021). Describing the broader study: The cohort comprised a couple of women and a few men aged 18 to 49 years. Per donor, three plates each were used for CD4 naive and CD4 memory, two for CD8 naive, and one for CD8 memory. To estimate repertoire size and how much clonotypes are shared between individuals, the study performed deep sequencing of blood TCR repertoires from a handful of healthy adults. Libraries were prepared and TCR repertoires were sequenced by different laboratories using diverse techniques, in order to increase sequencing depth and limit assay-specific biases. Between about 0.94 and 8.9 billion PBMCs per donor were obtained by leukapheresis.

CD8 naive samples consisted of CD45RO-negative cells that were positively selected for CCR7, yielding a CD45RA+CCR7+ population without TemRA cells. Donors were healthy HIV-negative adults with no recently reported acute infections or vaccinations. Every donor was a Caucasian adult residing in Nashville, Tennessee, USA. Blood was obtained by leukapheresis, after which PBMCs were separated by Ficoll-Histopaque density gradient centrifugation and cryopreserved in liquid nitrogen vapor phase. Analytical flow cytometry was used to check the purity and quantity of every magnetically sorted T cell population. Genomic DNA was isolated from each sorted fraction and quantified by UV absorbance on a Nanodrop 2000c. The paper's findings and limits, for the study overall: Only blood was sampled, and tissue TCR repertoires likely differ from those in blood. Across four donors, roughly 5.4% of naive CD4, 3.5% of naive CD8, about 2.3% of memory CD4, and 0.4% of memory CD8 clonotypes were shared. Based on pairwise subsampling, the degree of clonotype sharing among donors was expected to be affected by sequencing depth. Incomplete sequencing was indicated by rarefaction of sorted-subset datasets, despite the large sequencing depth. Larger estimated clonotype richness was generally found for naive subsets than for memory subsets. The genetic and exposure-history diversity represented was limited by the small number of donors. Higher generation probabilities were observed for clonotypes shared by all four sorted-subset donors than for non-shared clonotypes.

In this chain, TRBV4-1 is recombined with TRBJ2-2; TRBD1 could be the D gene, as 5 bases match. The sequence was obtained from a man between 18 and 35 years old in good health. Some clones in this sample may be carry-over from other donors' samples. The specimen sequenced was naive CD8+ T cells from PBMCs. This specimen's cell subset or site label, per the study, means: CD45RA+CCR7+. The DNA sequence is TGCGCCAGCAGCCACGACAGTGGGGTGAACACCGGGGAGCTGTTTTTT. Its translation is CASSHDSGVNTGELFF.